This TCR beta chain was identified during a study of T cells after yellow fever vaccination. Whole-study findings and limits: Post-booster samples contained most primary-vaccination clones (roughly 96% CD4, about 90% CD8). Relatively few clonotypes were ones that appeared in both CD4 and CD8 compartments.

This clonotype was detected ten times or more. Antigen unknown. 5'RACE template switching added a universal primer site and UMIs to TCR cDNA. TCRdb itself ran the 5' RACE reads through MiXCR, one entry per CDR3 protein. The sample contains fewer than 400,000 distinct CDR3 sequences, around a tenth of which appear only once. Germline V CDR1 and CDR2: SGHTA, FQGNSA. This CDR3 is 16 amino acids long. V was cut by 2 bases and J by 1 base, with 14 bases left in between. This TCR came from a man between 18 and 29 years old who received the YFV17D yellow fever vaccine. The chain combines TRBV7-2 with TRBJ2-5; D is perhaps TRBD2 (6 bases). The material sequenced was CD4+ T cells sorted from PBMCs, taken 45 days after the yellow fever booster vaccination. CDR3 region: CASSLSRRGAQETQYF. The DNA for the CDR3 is TGTGCCAGCAGCTTATCGAGGCGGGGAGCCCAAGAGACCCAGTACTTC.